This T cell receptor (beta chain) appears in the sequencing data of a study of T cell responses to AZD1222 COVID-19 vaccine. General study findings and limits: Spike-specific TCRs gained breadth and depth after people received two AZD1222 doses. Repertoires in all cases were sampled only once the peak T cell response had passed.

Trimming cost V 2 bases and J 5 bases, with 12 bases left between them. This CDR3 region has 14 residues. In germline, CDR1 is MNHEY, CDR2 SVGEGT. Comment on this clone: Its antigen is undetermined.

Some clones are missing from TCRdb's copy, which holds only in-frame ones; the method was immunoSEQ multiplex PCR. The table lists some 180,000 clones, 90% to 95% of them singletons. This TCR derives from an adult who received the MenACWY meningococcal vaccine as a control. The sequences come from peripheral blood, collected 28 days after the second dose of the MenACWY control vaccine. V usage is TRBV6-2 or TRBV6-3 and J usage is TRBJ1-1, with a tentative D call TRBD1 (6 bases). The CDR3 nucleotides are TGTGCCAGCAGTTACGGGGGGGGCAGTACTGAAGCTTTCTTT. This gives the protein CASSYGGGSTEAFF.